This record looks at one TCR beta chain sequence and its context. Its specificity is unknown. V lost 1 base and J lost 4, with 8 bases in between. Germline lookup yields CDR1 DFQATT and CDR2 SNEGSKA (reference sequence). This CDR3 is built from 12 residues. Roughly 0.5 to 1 ug RNA was reverse transcribed with random hexamers. Amplification of TCR beta CDR3 across 54 Vbeta and 13 Jbeta was performed with immunoSEQ multiplex PCR. Each CDR3 protein is one row after TCRdb ran MiXCR on the immunoSEQ multiplex PCR reads. Of a few hundred thousand distinct CDR3 sequences detected, around 93% appear once; the ten largest clones hold around 0.072%. The sample comes from a study of CD8 T cells in Susac syndrome. The study's findings and limits: As acknowledged by the study, its TCR sequencing and HLA analysis included a relatively small number of individuals.

This sequence was found in a human donor with multiple sclerosis. The gene calls are TRBV20-1 and TRBJ2-7, with D uncertain. Sequenced material: CD4+ T cells from PBMCs. This CDR3 reads CSARGRAYEQYF. CDR3 DNA: TGCAGTGCTAGAGGGAGAGCTTACGAGCAGTACTTC.